This T cell receptor (beta chain) appears in the sequencing data of a study of blood T cell repertoires in COVID-19. Study as a whole: Spain, Italy and the United States supplied samples that represented acute and convalescent COVID-19. The analysed material was cDNA or gDNA that came from T cells, B-cell-depleted T cells, or PBMCs.

Germline V CDR1 and CDR2: LGHDT, YNNKEL (reference sequence). The length of the CDR3 is 14 residues. J gave up 7 bases and V 4 bases, and 2 bases lay outside the gene matches. The repertoire was sequenced with immunoSEQ multiplex PCR; TCRdb's copy has only in-frame clones and lacks some. The sample has under 65,000 clones, approximately 90% seen once. The chain carries TRBV3-1 (or the pseudogene TRBV3-2) and TRBJ1-6; 9 bases match TRBD1. The specimen was peripheral blood. The clonotype comes from a man aged 45-65 years with acute or convalescent COVID-19. The CDR3 nucleotides read TGTGCCAGCAGCCTCGGGACAGGGAATTCACCCCTCCACTTT. Its protein is CASSLGTGNSPLHF.